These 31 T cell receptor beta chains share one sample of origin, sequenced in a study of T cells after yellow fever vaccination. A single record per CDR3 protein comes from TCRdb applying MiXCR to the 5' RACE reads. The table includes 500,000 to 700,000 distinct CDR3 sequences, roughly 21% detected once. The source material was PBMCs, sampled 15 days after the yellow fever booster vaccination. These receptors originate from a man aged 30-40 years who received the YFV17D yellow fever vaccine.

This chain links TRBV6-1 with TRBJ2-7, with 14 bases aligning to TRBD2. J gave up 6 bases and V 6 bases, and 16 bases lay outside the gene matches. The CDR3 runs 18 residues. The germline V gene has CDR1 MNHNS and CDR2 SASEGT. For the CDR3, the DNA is TGTGCCAGCAGAGCAAGACTAGCGGGAGGGCCAAGGGTCCTCGAGCAGTACTTC. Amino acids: CASRARLAGGPRVLEQYF.

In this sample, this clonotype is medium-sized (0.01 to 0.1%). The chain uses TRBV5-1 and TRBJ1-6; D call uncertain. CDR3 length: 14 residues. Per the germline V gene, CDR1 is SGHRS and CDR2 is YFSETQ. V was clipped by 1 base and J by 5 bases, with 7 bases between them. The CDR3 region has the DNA TGCGCCAGCAGCTTGTACGTTGATAATTCACCCCTCCACTTT. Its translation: CASSLYVDNSPLHF.

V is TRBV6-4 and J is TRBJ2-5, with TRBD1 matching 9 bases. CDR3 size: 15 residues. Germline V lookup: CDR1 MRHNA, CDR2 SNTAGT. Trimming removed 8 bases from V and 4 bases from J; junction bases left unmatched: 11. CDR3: CASVLGQGIRETQYF. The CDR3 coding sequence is TGTGCCAGCGTCCTAGGACAGGGGATAAGAGAGACCCAGTACTTC.

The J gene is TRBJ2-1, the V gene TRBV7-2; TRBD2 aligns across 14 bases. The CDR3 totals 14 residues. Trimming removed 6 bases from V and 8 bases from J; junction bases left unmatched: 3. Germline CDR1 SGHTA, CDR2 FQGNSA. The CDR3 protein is CASRGLAGVYEQFF. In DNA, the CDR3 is TGTGCCAGCAGGGGACTAGCGGGAGTTTATGAGCAGTTCTTC.

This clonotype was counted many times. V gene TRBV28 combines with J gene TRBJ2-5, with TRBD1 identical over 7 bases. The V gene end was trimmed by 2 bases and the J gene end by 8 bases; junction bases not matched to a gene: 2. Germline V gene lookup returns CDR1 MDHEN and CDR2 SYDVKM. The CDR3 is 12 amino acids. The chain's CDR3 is CASSLRGGTQYF. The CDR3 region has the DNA TGTGCCAGCAGTTTACGAGGGGGCACCCAGTACTTC.

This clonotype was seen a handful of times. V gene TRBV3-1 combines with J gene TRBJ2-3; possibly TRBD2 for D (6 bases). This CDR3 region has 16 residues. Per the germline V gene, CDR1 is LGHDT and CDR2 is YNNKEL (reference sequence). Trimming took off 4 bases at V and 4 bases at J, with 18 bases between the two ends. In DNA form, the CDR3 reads TGTGCCAGCAGCCCGGGGACTTCATTGGACGCAGATACGCAGTATTTT. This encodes CASSPGTSLDADTQYF.

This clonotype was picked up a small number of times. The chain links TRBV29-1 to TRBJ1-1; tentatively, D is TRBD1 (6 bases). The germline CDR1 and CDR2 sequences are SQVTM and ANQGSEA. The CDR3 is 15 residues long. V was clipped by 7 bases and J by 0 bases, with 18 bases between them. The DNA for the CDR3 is TGCAGCGCACTCCAGGACAGCTACATGAACACTGAAGCTTTCTTT. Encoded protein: CSALQDSYMNTEAFF.

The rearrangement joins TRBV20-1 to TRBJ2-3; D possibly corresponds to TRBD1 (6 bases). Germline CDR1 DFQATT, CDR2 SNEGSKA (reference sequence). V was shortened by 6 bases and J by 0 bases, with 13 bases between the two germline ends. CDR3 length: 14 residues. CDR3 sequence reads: CSAIPGHSTDTQYF. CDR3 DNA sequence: TGCAGTGCCATTCCGGGACATAGCACAGATACGCAGTATTTT.

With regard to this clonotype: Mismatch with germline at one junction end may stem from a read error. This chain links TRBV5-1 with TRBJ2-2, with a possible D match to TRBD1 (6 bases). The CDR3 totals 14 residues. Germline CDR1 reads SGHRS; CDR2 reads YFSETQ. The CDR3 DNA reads TGCGCCAGCCAGGGGTCGGCGAACACCGGGGAGCTGATTTTT. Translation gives CASQGSANTGELIF. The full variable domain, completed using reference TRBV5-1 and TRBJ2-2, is KAGVTQTPRYLIKTRGQQVTLSCSPISGHRSVSWYQQTPGQGLQFLFEYFSETQRNKGNFPGRFSGRQFSNSRSEMNVSTLELGDSALYLCASQGSANTGELIFGEGSRLTVL.

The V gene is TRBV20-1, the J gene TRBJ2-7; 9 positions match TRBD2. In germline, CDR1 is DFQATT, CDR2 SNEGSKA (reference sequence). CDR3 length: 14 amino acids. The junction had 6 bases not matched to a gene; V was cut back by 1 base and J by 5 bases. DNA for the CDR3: TGCAGTGCTAGAGCGACTAGCGGTATCGACGAGCAGTACTTC. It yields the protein CSARATSGIDEQYF.

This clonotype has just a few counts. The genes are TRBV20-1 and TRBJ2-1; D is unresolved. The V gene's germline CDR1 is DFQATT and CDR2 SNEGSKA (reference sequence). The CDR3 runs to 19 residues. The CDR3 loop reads CTPIPTAPGRSSPYNEQFF. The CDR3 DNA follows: TGCACCCCTATCCCAACCGCCCCCGGCAGGTCGAGTCCCTACAATGAGCAGTTCTTC.

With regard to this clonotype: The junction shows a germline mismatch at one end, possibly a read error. CDR3 nucleotides: TGTGCCAGCAGCCACAGAAATCACAATGTGCAGTTCTTC. It yields the protein CASSHRNHNVQFF. V and J are TRBV7-9 and TRBJ2-1; D unclear. The CDR3 has 13 amino acids. Per the germline V gene, CDR1 is SEHNR and CDR2 is FQNEAQ (reference sequence). The full variable domain, with the rest looked up from reference TRBV7-9 and TRBJ2-1, is DTGVSQNPRHKITKRGQNVTFRCDPISEHNRLYWYRQTLGQGPEFLTYFQNEAQLEKSRLLSDRFSAERPKGSFSTLEIQRTEQGDSAMYLCASSHRNHNVQFFGPGTRLTVL.

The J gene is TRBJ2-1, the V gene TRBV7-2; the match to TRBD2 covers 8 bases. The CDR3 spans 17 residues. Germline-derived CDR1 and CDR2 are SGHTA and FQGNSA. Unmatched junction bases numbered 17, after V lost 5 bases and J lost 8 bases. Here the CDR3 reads CASSPNGLASSGDEQFF. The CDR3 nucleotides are TGTGCCAGCAGCCCCAATGGACTAGCTTCCTCAGGGGATGAGCAGTTCTTC. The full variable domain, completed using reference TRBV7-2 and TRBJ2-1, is GAGVSQSPSNKVTEKGKDVELRCDPISGHTALYWYRQSLGQGLEFLIYFQGNSAPDKSGLPSDRFSAERTGGSVSTLTIQRTQQEDSAVYLCASSPNGLASSGDEQFFGPGTRLTVL.

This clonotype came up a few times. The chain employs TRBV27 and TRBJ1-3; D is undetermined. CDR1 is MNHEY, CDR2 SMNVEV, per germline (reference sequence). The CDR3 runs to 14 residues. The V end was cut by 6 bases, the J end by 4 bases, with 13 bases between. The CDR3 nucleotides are TGTGCCAGCAGCCCGAGTGATCGAGGAAACACCATATATTTT. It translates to CASSPSDRGNTIYF.

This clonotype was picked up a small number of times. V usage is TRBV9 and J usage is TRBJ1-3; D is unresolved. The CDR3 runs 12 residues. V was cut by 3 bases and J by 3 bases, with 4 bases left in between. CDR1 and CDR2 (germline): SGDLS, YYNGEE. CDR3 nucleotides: TGTGCCAGCAGCGCAGTTGGAAACACCATATATTTT. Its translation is CASSAVGNTIYF.

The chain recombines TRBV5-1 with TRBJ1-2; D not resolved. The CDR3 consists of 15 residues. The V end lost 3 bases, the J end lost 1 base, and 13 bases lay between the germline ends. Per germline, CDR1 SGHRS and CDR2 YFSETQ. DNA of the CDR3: TGCGCCAGCAGCTCCCCCGGCGGCGGTAACTATGGCTACACCTTC. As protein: CASSSPGGGNYGYTF.

This CDR3 reads CASSLASGALWQETQYF. In nucleotides, the CDR3 is TGTGCCAGCAGCTTAGCTTCGGGGGCCCTGTGGCAAGAGACCCAGTACTTC. This rearrangement joins TRBV7-2 to TRBJ2-5; the D gene could be TRBD1 or TRBD2 (6 bases each). Trimming took 0 bases from V and 2 from J, leaving 16 bases between them. Germline V gene sequence: CDR1 SGHTA, CDR2 FQGNSA. The CDR3 totals 17 residues.

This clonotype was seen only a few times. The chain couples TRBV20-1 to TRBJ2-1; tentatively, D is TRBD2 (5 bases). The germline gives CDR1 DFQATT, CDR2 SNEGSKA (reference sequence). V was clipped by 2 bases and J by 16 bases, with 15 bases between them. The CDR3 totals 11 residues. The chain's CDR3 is CSARQTERGFF. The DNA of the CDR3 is TGCAGTGCTAGACAGACTGAACGGGGATTCTTC.

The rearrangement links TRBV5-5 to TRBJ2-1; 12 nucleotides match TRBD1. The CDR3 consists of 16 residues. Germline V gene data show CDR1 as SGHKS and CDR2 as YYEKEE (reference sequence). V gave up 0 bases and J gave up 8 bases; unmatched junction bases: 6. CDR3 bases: TGTGCCAGCAGCTTGGTGGGACAGGGGGCTGGGGATGAGCAGTTCTTC. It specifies CASSLVGQGAGDEQFF. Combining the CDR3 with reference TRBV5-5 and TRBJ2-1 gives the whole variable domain DAGVTQSPTHLIKTRGQQVTLRCSPISGHKSVSWYQQVLGQGPQFIFQYYEKEERGRGNFPDRFSARQFPNYSSELNVNALLLGDSALYLCASSLVGQGAGDEQFFGPGTRLTVL.

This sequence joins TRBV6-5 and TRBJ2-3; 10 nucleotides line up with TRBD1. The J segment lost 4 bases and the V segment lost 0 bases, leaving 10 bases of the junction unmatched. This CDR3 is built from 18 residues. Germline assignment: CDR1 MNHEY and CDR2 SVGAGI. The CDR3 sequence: CASSYSPGGQGFSDTQYF. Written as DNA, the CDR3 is TGTGCCAGCAGTTACTCCCCTGGGGGACAGGGGTTTTCAGATACGCAGTATTTT.

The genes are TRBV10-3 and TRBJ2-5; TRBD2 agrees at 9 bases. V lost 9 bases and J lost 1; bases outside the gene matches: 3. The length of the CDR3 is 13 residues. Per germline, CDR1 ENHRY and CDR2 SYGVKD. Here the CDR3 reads CAIGLASQETQYF. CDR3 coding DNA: TGTGCCATTGGACTAGCGAGCCAAGAGACCCAGTACTTC.

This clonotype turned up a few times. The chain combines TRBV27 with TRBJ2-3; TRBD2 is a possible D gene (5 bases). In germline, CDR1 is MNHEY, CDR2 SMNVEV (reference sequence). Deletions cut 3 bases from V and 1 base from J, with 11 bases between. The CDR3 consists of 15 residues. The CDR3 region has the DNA TGTGCCAGCAGTTTGAGTGCGGGTGGCACAGATACGCAGTATTTT. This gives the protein CASSLSAGGTDTQYF.

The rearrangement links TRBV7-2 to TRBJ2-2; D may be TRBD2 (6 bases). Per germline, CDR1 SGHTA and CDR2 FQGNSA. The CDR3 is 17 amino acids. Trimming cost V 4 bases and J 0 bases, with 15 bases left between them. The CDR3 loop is CASSYSIAATNTGELFF. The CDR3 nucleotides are TGTGCCAGCAGCTATAGCATAGCGGCAACGAACACCGGGGAGCTGTTTTTT.

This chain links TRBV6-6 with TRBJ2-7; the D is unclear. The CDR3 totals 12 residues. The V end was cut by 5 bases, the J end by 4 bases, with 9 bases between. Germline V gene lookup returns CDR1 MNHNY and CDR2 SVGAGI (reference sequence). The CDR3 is CASSKPMYEQYF. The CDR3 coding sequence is TGTGCCAGCAGTAAGCCGATGTACGAGCAGTACTTC.

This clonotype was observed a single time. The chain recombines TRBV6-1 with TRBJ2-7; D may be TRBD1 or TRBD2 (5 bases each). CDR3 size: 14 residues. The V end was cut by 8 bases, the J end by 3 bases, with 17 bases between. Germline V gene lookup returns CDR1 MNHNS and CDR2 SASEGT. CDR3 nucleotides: TGTGCCAGCGGGGACCTTAATGGGGACTACGAGCAGTACTTC. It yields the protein CASGDLNGDYEQYF.

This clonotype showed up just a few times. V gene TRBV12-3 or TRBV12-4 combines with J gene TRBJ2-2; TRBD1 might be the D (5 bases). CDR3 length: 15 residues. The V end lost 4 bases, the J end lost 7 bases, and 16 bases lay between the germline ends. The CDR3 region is CASSSQGGVGGELFF. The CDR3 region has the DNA TGTGCCAGCAGTTCGCAGGGTGGCGTGGGCGGGGAGCTGTTTTTT.

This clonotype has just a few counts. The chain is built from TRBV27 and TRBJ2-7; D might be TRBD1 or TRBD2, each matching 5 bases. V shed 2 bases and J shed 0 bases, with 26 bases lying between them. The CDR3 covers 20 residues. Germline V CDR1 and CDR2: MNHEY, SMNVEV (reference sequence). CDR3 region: CASSLELGTLRTRDSYEQYF. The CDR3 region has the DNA TGTGCCAGCAGTTTAGAGCTCGGGACCCTGAGGACAAGGGACTCCTACGAGCAGTACTTC.

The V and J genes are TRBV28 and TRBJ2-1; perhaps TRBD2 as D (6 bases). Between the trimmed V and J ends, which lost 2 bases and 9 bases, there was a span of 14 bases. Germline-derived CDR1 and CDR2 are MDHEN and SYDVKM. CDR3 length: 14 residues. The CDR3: CASSLSPGSGEQFF. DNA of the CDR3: TGTGCCAGCAGTTTAAGCCCTGGTAGCGGTGAGCAGTTCTTC.

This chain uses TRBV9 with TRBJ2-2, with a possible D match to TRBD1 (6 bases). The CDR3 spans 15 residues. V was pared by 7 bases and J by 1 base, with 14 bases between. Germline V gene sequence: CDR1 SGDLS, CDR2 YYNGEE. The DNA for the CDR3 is TGTGCCAGCGACTCACAGGGCCGGAACACCGGGGAGCTGTTTTTT. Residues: CASDSQGRNTGELFF.

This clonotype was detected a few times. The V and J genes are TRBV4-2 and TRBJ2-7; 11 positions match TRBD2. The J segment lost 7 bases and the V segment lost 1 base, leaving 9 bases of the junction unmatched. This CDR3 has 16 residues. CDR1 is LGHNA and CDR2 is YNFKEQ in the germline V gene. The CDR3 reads CASSQGTSGWGGEQYF. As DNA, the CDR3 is TGTGCCAGCAGCCAAGGGACTAGCGGGTGGGGAGGGGAGCAGTACTTC.

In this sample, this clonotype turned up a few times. CDR3: CSARDSRSDTQYF. CDR3 nucleotides: TGCAGTGCTAGAGATTCTCGGTCAGATACGCAGTATTTT. The chain has TRBV20-1 and TRBJ2-3; D remains ambiguous. The V end lost 0 bases, the J end lost 4 bases, and 8 bases lay between the germline ends. Germline CDR1 DFQATT, CDR2 SNEGSKA (reference sequence). The CDR3 length is 13 residues.